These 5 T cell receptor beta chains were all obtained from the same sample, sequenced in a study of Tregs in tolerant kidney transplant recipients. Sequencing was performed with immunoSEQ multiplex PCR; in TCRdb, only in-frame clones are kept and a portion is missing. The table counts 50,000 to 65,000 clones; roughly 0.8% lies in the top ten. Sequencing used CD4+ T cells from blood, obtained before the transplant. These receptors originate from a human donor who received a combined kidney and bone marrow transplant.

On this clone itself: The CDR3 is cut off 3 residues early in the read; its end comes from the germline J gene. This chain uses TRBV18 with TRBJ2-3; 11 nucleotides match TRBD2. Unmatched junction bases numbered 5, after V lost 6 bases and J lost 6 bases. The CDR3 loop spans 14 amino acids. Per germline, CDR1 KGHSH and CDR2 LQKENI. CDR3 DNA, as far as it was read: TGTGCCAGCTCCTTGACTAGCGGGGAGGATACG. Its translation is CASSLTSGEDT. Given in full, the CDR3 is CASSLTSGEDTQYF.

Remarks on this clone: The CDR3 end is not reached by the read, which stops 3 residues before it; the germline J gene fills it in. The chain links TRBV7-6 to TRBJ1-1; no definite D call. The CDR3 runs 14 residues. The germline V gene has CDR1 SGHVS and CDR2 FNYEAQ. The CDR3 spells CASSLGSGDRRAFF. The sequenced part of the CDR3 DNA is TGTGCCAGCAGCTTAGGTTCAGGTGACCGGCGA.

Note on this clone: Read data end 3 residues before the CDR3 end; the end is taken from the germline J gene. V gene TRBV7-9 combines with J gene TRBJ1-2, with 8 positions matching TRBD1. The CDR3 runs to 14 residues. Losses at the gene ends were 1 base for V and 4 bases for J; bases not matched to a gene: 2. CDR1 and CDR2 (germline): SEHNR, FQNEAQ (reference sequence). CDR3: CASSLGQGSYGYTF. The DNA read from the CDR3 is TGTGCCAGCAGCTTAGGACAGGGGAGCTATGGC.

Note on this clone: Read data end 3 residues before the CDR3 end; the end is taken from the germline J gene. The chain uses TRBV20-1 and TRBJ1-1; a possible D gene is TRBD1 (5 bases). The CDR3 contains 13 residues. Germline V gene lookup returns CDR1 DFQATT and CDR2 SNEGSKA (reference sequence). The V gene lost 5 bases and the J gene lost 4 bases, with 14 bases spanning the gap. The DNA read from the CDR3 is TGCAGTGCTGGAAACCCGGGGGGCACTGAA. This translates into CSAGNPGGTE. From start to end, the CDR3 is CSAGNPGGTEAFF.

The CDR3 is CASSYRAGGTGELFF. CDR3 DNA (partial): TGTGCCAGCAGCTATCGCGCGGGGGGGACCGGGGAG. This chain connects TRBV7-9 to TRBJ2-2, with TRBD2 matching 9 bases. The DNA ends 3 residues before the CDR3 does, and the rest of the CDR3 is filled in from the germline J gene. Unmatched junction bases numbered 5, after V lost 4 bases and J lost 5 bases. This CDR3 is built from 15 residues. Germline V gives CDR1 SEHNR, CDR2 FQNEAQ (reference sequence).